This T cell receptor (beta chain) was documented in a study of early T cells in non-severe SARS-CoV-2 infection. The wider study: Sequencing was performed on bulk RNA from unsorted whole blood, leaving chains unpaired.

In the case of this clonotype: Its antigen is still unknown.

Study results and caveats: CD4 and private specificities were missed by VDJdb matching, which favored anti-spike CD8 responses.

This CDR3 is 15 amino acids long. Trimming removed 4 bases at V and 5 bases at J, with 18 bases between. Germline assignment: CDR1 SGHRS and CDR2 YFSETQ. Attachment of unique molecular identifiers was made to individual cDNA molecules. TCRdb fed the 5' RACE reads into MiXCR, producing one record per CDR3 protein. This table has about 50,000 distinct CDR3 sequences, 9.3% appearing once. Sequencing used whole blood. This chain connects TRBV5-1 to TRBJ1-1; a possible D gene is TRBD1 (5 bases). The receptor's source is an adult who was a healthcare worker with PCR-confirmed SARS-CoV-2 infection or an uninfected control (not recorded which). This CDR3 reads CASSLSGALGTEAFF. The CDR3 nucleotides are TGCGCCAGCAGCCTCAGTGGGGCGCTAGGTACTGAAGCTTTCTTT.